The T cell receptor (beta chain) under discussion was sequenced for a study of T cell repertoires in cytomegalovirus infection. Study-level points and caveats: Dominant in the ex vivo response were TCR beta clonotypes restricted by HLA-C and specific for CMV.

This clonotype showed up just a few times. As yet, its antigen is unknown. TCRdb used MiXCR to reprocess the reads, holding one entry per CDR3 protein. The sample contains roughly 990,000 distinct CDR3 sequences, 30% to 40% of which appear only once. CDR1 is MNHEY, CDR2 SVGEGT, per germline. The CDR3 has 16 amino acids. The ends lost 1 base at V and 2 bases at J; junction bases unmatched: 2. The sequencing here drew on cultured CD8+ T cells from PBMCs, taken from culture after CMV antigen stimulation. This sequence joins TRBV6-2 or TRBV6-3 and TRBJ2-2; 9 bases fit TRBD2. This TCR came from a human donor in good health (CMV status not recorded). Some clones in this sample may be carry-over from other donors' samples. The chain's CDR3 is CASSYYSGGNTGELFF. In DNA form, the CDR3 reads TGTGCCAGCAGTTACTATAGCGGGGGAAACACCGGGGAGCTGTTTTTT.